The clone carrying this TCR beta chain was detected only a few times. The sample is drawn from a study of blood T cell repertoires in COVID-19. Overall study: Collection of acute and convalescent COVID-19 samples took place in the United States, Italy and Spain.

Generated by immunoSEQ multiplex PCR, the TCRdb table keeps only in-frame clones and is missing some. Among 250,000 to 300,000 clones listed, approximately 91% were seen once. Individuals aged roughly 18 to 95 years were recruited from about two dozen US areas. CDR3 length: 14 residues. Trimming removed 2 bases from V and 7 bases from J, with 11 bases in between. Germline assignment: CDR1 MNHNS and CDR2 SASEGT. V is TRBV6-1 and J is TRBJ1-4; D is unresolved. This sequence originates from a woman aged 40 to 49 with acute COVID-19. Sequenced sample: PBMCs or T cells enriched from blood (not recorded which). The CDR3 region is CASSEQVQPEKLFF. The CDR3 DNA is TGTGCCAGCAGTGAACAGGTACAGCCTGAAAAACTGTTTTTT.